The rows below give T cell receptor beta chains drawn from one sample of a study of Graves' ophthalmopathy and Graves' hyperthyroidism. In TCRdb, the multiplex PCR reads were re-called with MiXCR into one record per CDR3 protein. The top ten hold about 45% of the sample, which has about 240,000 distinct CDR3 sequences, around 42% seen once. Source material: peripheral blood. These receptors originate from an adult man with Graves' ophthalmopathy. The CDR3 runs from the conserved cysteine through the conserved F or W. The order of the fields is clone size, CDR3 length, V gene, J gene, D gene, CDR3 DNA, CDR3 protein. The D gene is left open where the match is weak. The size field is filled for only some rows; it gives once, few, many or a size class.

abundance: few; len: 16; v_gene: TRBV7-9; j_gene: TRBJ1-2; d_gene: -; CDR3nt: TGTGCCAGCAGCTTAGCTCCCGGCACCCTAGGCTATGGCTACACCTTC; CDR3aa: CASSLAPGTLGYGYTF
abundance: -; len: 15; v_gene: TRBV7-8; j_gene: TRBJ2-7; d_gene: TRBD1; CDR3nt: TGTGCCAGCAGCCCGTCGACAGGGGGGGGCTACGAGCAGTACTTC; CDR3aa: CASSPSTGGGYEQYF
abundance: few; len: 14; v_gene: TRBV6-5; j_gene: TRBJ1-2; d_gene: -; CDR3nt: TGTGCCAGCAGTTACGACGGGAGGACCCATGGCTACACCTTC; CDR3aa: CASSYDGRTHGYTF
abundance: -; len: 14; v_gene: TRBV19; j_gene: TRBJ1-6; d_gene: TRBD1; CDR3nt: TGTGCCAGTAGTATAATGGACAGGGGATCACCCCTCCACTTT; CDR3aa: CASSIMDRGSPLHF
abundance: many; len: 12; v_gene: TRBV10-2; j_gene: TRBJ2-7; d_gene: -; CDR3nt: TGCGCCAGCGGTGACCGGTCCTACGAGCAGTACTTC; CDR3aa: CASGDRSYEQYF
abundance: few; len: 12; v_gene: TRBV20-1; j_gene: TRBJ2-7; d_gene: -; CDR3nt: TGCAGTGCTAGAGTGGAGGGACCCGAGCAGTACTTC; CDR3aa: CSARVEGPEQYF
abundance: -; len: 14; v_gene: TRBV9; j_gene: TRBJ1-6; d_gene: -; CDR3nt: TGTGCCAGCAGTTTAGGCTATAGCAATCAGCCCCTCCACTTT; CDR3aa: CASSLGYSNQPLHF
abundance: -; len: 14; v_gene: TRBV24-1; j_gene: TRBJ2-2; d_gene: -; CDR3nt: TGTGCCACCAGTACCCTCAGAAACACCGGGGAGCTGTTTTTT; CDR3aa: CATSTLRNTGELFF
abundance: -; len: 13; v_gene: TRBV20-1; j_gene: TRBJ2-7; d_gene: TRBD1; CDR3nt: TGCAGTGCTAGGGACAGGAGATCCTACGAGCAGTACTTC; CDR3aa: CSARDRRSYEQYF
abundance: -; len: 15; v_gene: TRBV29-1; j_gene: TRBJ2-2; d_gene: -; CDR3nt: TGCAGCGTTGATGTCTGGGGCGGGAACACCGGGGAGCTGTTTTTT; CDR3aa: CSVDVWGGNTGELFF
abundance: -; len: 16; v_gene: TRBV5-8; j_gene: TRBJ2-5; d_gene: TRBD1; CDR3nt: TGCGCCAGCAGCTTGCTGGGACAGGGGGAACAAGAGACCCAGTACTTC; CDR3aa: CASSLLGQGEQETQYF
abundance: -; len: 14; v_gene: TRBV5-1; j_gene: TRBJ2-7; d_gene: -; CDR3nt: TGCGCCAGCAGAGAGTCGGTCACCCCCTACGAGCAGTACTTC; CDR3aa: CASRESVTPYEQYF
abundance: -; len: 13; v_gene: TRBV7-3; j_gene: TRBJ1-2; d_gene: TRBD1; CDR3nt: TGTGCCAGCAGCAAAGACAGGGGATATGGCTACACCTTC; CDR3aa: CASSKDRGYGYTF
abundance: once; len: 15; v_gene: TRBV7-2; j_gene: TRBJ2-2; d_gene: TRBD2; CDR3nt: TGTGCCAGCAGCTCCTCGGGGACTAGTGCCGGGGAGCTGTTTTTT; CDR3aa: CASSSSGTSAGELFF
abundance: few; len: 12; v_gene: TRBV6-6; j_gene: TRBJ2-7; d_gene: TRBD1; CDR3nt: TGTGCCAGCAGTTACGACAGGGGGGAGCAGTACTTC; CDR3aa: CASSYDRGEQYF
abundance: -; len: 17; v_gene: TRBV28; j_gene: TRBJ1-3; d_gene: -; CDR3nt: TGTGCCAGCATGGGGCCGAGTTCCTCCCTTCAAGGAAACACCATATATTTT; CDR3aa: CASMGPSSSLQGNTIYF
abundance: -; len: 18; v_gene: TRBV24-1; j_gene: TRBJ2-5; d_gene: TRBD1; CDR3nt: TGTGCCACCAGTGGCCCGTTTGGGATGACAGGGGAAGAGGAGACCCAGTACTTC; CDR3aa: CATSGPFGMTGEEETQYF
abundance: once; len: 15; v_gene: TRBV24-1; j_gene: TRBJ2-5; d_gene: -; CDR3nt: TGTGCCACCAGTGATATGCGGGGCGAGGAGGAGACCCAGTACTTC; CDR3aa: CATSDMRGEEETQYF
abundance: -; len: 15; v_gene: TRBV6-1; j_gene: TRBJ1-4; d_gene: TRBD1; CDR3nt: TGTGCCAGCAGTGAAGGGGACAGGCAGAATGAAAAACTGTTTTTT; CDR3aa: CASSEGDRQNEKLFF
abundance: -; len: 17; v_gene: TRBV9; j_gene: TRBJ1-2; d_gene: -; CDR3nt: TGCGCCAGCAGCCAGGCACCCCTAGGAGTGGGGCGGGGGGGCTACACCTTC; CDR3aa: CASSQAPLGVGRGGYTF
abundance: -; len: 15; v_gene: TRBV3-1; j_gene: TRBJ1-4; d_gene: -; CDR3nt: TGTGCCAGCAGCCAAGAGGGGCCAGGGAATGAAAAACTGTTTTTT; CDR3aa: CASSQEGPGNEKLFF
abundance: few; len: 14; v_gene: TRBV12-3/TRBV12-4; j_gene: TRBJ2-5; d_gene: TRBD2; CDR3nt: TGTGCCAGCAGTTACACGGGGGGAATCGAGACCCAGTACTTC; CDR3aa: CASSYTGGIETQYF
abundance: -; len: 13; v_gene: TRBV14; j_gene: TRBJ1-6; d_gene: -; CDR3nt: TGTGCCAGCTCATCCGACGGTAATTCACCCCTCCACTTT; CDR3aa: CASSSDGNSPLHF
abundance: -; len: 16; v_gene: TRBV19; j_gene: TRBJ2-5; d_gene: TRBD2; CDR3nt: TGTGCCAGTAGTTCCAGCGGGAGGGCCGTCCAAGAGACCCAGTACTTC; CDR3aa: CASSSSGRAVQETQYF
abundance: few; len: 14; v_gene: TRBV5-1; j_gene: TRBJ1-6; d_gene: -; CDR3nt: TGCGCCAGCCAAGCCCCAGGGGCCAATTCACCCCTCCACTTT; CDR3aa: CASQAPGANSPLHF
abundance: -; len: 17; v_gene: TRBV2; j_gene: TRBJ2-5; d_gene: TRBD2; CDR3nt: TGTGCCAGCAGTCACCGTGCGTTAGCGGGGCCCCGGGAGACCCAGTACTTC; CDR3aa: CASSHRALAGPRETQYF
abundance: few; len: 14; v_gene: TRBV6-6; j_gene: TRBJ1-2; d_gene: TRBD1; CDR3nt: TGTGCCAGCAGTTACGGTGGGACAGGGAGTGGCTACACCTTC; CDR3aa: CASSYGGTGSGYTF
abundance: few; len: 15; v_gene: TRBV14; j_gene: TRBJ2-5; d_gene: -; CDR3nt: TGTGCCAGCAGCCAATCATCCGGGAGTCGGAAGACCCAGTACTTC; CDR3aa: CASSQSSGSRKTQYF
abundance: -; len: 14; v_gene: TRBV9; j_gene: TRBJ1-2; d_gene: -; CDR3nt: TGTGCCAGCAGCGGACAGATTTCTAACTATGGCTACACCTTC; CDR3aa: CASSGQISNYGYTF
abundance: -; len: 8; v_gene: TRBV6-4; j_gene: TRBJ2-5; d_gene: -; CDR3nt: TGTGCCAGCAGTGACTTGGACTTC; CDR3aa: CASSDLDF
abundance: -; len: 15; v_gene: TRBV15; j_gene: TRBJ2-2; d_gene: TRBD2; CDR3nt: TGTGCCACCAGTTGGTGGGAGGGGAAAGCCGGGGAGCTGTTTTTT; CDR3aa: CATSWWEGKAGELFF
abundance: many; len: 16; v_gene: TRBV24-1; j_gene: TRBJ2-2; d_gene: TRBD1; CDR3nt: TGTGCCACCAGTGATTTTGGACAGGGGGCGAACGGGGAGCTGTTTTTT; CDR3aa: CATSDFGQGANGELFF
abundance: few; len: 18; v_gene: TRBV29-1; j_gene: TRBJ2-7; d_gene: TRBD2; CDR3nt: TGCAGCGTCCTAAAACTAGCGGGAGGGATTCGGCCTCACTACGAGCAGTACTTC; CDR3aa: CSVLKLAGGIRPHYEQYF
abundance: -; len: 18; v_gene: TRBV19; j_gene: TRBJ1-3; d_gene: -; CDR3nt: TGTGCCAGTAGTATGATGGTGACAGTCCGAGACTCTGGAAACACCATATATTTT; CDR3aa: CASSMMVTVRDSGNTIYF
abundance: -; len: 15; v_gene: TRBV9; j_gene: TRBJ1-1; d_gene: TRBD1; CDR3nt: TGTGCCAGCAGCCACCCAGGGGGAGGGAACACTGAAGCTTTCTTT; CDR3aa: CASSHPGGGNTEAFF
abundance: few; len: 14; v_gene: TRBV2; j_gene: TRBJ2-5; d_gene: TRBD2; CDR3nt: TGTGCCAGCAGACCCAGCGGGGCACAAGAGACCCAGTACTTC; CDR3aa: CASRPSGAQETQYF
abundance: -; len: 15; v_gene: TRBV11-2; j_gene: TRBJ2-6; d_gene: -; CDR3nt: TGTGCCAGCAGCCGCAGTTGGGTTGGGGCCAACGTCCTGACTTTC; CDR3aa: CASSRSWVGANVLTF
abundance: -; len: 14; v_gene: TRBV7-9; j_gene: TRBJ1-5; d_gene: -; CDR3nt: TGTGCCAGCGGTTCAAGCGGGGCAGATCAGCCCCAGCATTTT; CDR3aa: CASGSSGADQPQHF
abundance: -; len: 19; v_gene: TRBV28; j_gene: TRBJ1-5; d_gene: -; CDR3nt: TGTGCCAGCAGTTCAACCCGGGACTCACGTCCCCGAGGCAATCAGCCCCAGCATTTT; CDR3aa: CASSSTRDSRPRGNQPQHF
abundance: -; len: 16; v_gene: TRBV4-1; j_gene: TRBJ1-5; d_gene: -; CDR3nt: TGCGCCAGCAGCCAAGACGTGGGTATGAGCAATCAGCCCCAGCATTTT; CDR3aa: CASSQDVGMSNQPQHF
abundance: few; len: 13; v_gene: TRBV10-3; j_gene: TRBJ1-1; d_gene: -; CDR3nt: TGTGCCAGCAGTTATGGGGAGAACACTGAAGCTTTCTTT; CDR3aa: CASSYGENTEAFF